A single sample gave rise to the 28 T cell receptor beta chains below, sequenced in a study of vaccination and CD4 T cells after COVID-19 (dated 2022 in TCRdb). The receptor library was made with PCR. Sequencing instrument: Illumina iSeq 100. DNA from cultured CD4+ T cells was subjected to TCR sequencing with the Oncomine TCR Beta short-read assay at the Johns Hopkins FTIC core. TCRdb trimmed the raw reads at Q25, called clones with MiXCR and kept productive beta chains. Identical CDR3 protein sequences are pooled into one entry, listed with their most common genes and DNA. For this sample the table gives about 18,000 distinct CDR3 sequences, of which over 75% were detected only once. The ten largest clonotypes hold 15% to 20% of the sample. No antigen has been assigned to these receptors. In light of the paper, this sample's treatment or condition label describes: roughly nine-day PBMC culture with coronavirus spike peptide pools or control peptides (ViraFEST assay).

The sequencing here drew on CD4+ T cells from blood, cultured in vitro, taken after SARS-CoV-2 vaccination. The origin of the receptors is a human donor who received a COVID-19 vaccine.

This clonotype was seen only once. The chain employs TRBV6-2 or TRBV6-3 and TRBJ2-1; maybe TRBD2 (6 bases). Germline V gene sequence: CDR1 MNHEY, CDR2 SVGEGT. The V end lost 0 bases, the J end lost 5 bases, and 11 bases lay between the germline ends. This CDR3 region has 15 residues. CDR3 DNA sequence: TGTGCCAGCAGTTACTCGGGGAGGTCCCACAATGAGCAGTTCTTC. Protein sequence: CASSYSGRSHNEQFF.

The chain carries TRBV20-1 and TRBJ2-7; 8 bases align to TRBD1. This CDR3 has 12 residues. Unmatched junction bases numbered 5, after V lost 2 bases and J lost 8 bases. CDR1 is DFQATT and CDR2 is SNEGSKA in the germline V gene (reference sequence). DNA of the CDR3: TGCAGTGCTAGAAGTCCAGGGGGCAAGCAGTACTTC. Protein: CSARSPGGKQYF.

The rearrangement links TRBV10-1 to TRBJ2-4; possibly TRBD2 for D (6 bases). V dropped 0 bases and J dropped 7 bases, with 13 bases sitting between them. The CDR3 covers 15 residues. CDR1 and CDR2 from the germline V gene are WNHNN and SYGVQD (reference sequence). DNA of the CDR3: TGCGCCAGCAGTGAGTCGCGGGGTATCAGGAACATTCAGTACTTC. This translates into CASSESRGIRNIQYF.

The chain has TRBV30 and TRBJ2-5, with D maybe TRBD1 (6 bases). Trimming pared 1 base from V and 2 bases from J, leaving 11 bases between. Germline values: CDR1 GTSNPN, CDR2 SVGIG (reference sequence). The CDR3 spans 14 residues. DNA for the CDR3: TGTGCCTGGAGTGGGGGGCCGCGACAAGAGACCCAGTACTTC. Protein product: CAWSGGPRQETQYF.

This clonotype has a handful of counts. J is TRBJ1-5 and V is TRBV30; D perhaps matches TRBD1 (5 bases). With 1 base removed from V and 3 bases from J, the gap between germline ends came to 19 bases. CDR3 length: 17 amino acids. Germline loops: CDR1 GTSNPN, CDR2 SVGIG (reference sequence). Written as DNA, the CDR3 is TGTGCCTGGAGTGAGTGGGGACGGGGAAGGGACAATCAGCCCCAGCATTTT. This gives the protein CAWSEWGRGRDNQPQHF.

V gene TRBV7-2 combines with J gene TRBJ2-7; no reliable D call. Germline V gene data show CDR1 as SGHTA and CDR2 as FQGNSA. The ends were cut back, 7 bases at V and 5 bases at J, with 18 bases in the middle. This CDR3 contains 14 residues. The CDR3 loop reads CASTLSPTTHEQYF. CDR3 in DNA: TGTGCCAGCACCCTTTCGCCGACAACCCACGAGCAGTACTTC. The whole variable domain, filled in from reference TRBV7-2 and TRBJ2-7, reads GAGVSQSPSNKVTEKGKDVELRCDPISGHTALYWYRQSLGQGLEFLIYFQGNSAPDKSGLPSDRFSAERTGGSVSTLTIQRTQQEDSAVYLCASTLSPTTHEQYFGPGTRLTVT.

This clonotype has more than one count but fewer than ten. The chain is built from TRBV20-1 and TRBJ1-1; 12 nucleotides match TRBD1. Germline V lookup: CDR1 DFQATT, CDR2 SNEGSKA (reference sequence). V lost 6 bases, J lost 5 bases, and 7 bases stayed unmatched. The CDR3 loop spans 14 amino acids. The CDR3 DNA is TGCAGTGCGCCGGGACAGGGGGCGAGTACTGAAGCTTTCTTT. Residues: CSAPGQGASTEAFF.

The CDR3 DNA sequence: TGTGCCACCAGTGCCCGGACAGGGGGGACTGAAGCTTTCTTT. It yields the protein CATSARTGGTEAFF. V and J are TRBV24-1 and TRBJ1-1; the match to TRBD1 covers 10 bases. V was pared by 5 bases and J by 5 bases, with 4 bases of the junction left unmatched. Germline assignment: CDR1 KGHDR and CDR2 SFDVKD. The CDR3 is 14 residues long.

The J gene is TRBJ2-5, the V gene TRBV7-7, with a tentative D call TRBD1 (6 bases). Germline V gene data show CDR1 as SSHAT and CDR2 as FNYEAQ (reference sequence). This CDR3 spans 15 amino acids. V was clipped by 6 bases and J by 5 bases, with 19 bases between them. The CDR3 region is CASSSKTGLGETQYF. CDR3 nucleotide sequence: TGTGCCAGCAGTTCCAAGACAGGCCTGGGGGAGACCCAGTACTTC.

J is TRBJ1-2 and V is TRBV10-3; perhaps TRBD1 as D (5 bases). Trimming cost V 11 bases and J 4 bases, with 14 bases left between them. CDR1 and CDR2 (germline): ENHRY, SYGVKD. The CDR3 totals 12 residues. This CDR3 is CAARDGAYGYTF. The CDR3 bases are TGTGCCGCCCGGGACGGTGCCTATGGCTACACCTTC.

The rearrangement uses TRBV6-1 and TRBJ1-2; 10 nucleotides line up with TRBD1. Germline-derived CDR1 and CDR2 are MNHNS and SASEGT. The CDR3 is made up of 18 amino acids. The ends lost 6 bases at V and 7 bases at J; junction bases unmatched: 20. CDR3 nucleotide sequence: TGTGCCAGCAGGTCACCCCGACAGGGGGCGCGAGGATCTCGTGGCTACACCTTC. Translated: CASRSPRQGARGSRGYTF.

The V gene is TRBV6-5, the J gene TRBJ2-5; D tentatively reads TRBD1 or TRBD2 (6 bases each). The CDR3 sequence is 16 residues long. The germline V gene encodes CDR1 MNHEY and CDR2 SVGAGI. Trimming removed 0 bases from V and 2 bases from J, with 13 bases in between. CDR3 protein: CASSYSSRGTQETQYF. The CDR3 nucleotides read TGTGCCAGCAGTTACTCGAGTCGGGGGACACAAGAGACCCAGTACTTC.

The V call is TRBV2, the J call TRBJ2-5; the D gene is possibly TRBD1 (5 bases). The V end was cut by 3 bases, the J end by 7 bases, with 12 bases between. Per germline, CDR1 SNHLY and CDR2 FYNNEI. The CDR3 runs 13 residues. CDR3 protein: CASSEQGWGTQYF. In DNA, the CDR3 is TGTGCCAGCAGTGAGCAGGGATGGGGGACCCAGTACTTC. The full variable domain, completed using reference TRBV2 and TRBJ2-5, is EPEVTQTPSHQVTQMGQEVILRCVPISNHLYFYWYRQILGQKVEFLVSFYNNEISEKSEIFDDQFSVERPDGSNFTLKIRSTKLEDSAMYFCASSEQGWGTQYFGPGTRLLVL.

The J gene is TRBJ1-5, the V gene TRBV15, with D unclear. With 0 bases removed from V and 0 bases from J, the gap between germline ends came to 6 bases. The CDR3 runs to 15 residues. Germline lookup yields CDR1 LNHNV and CDR2 YYDKDF (reference sequence). CDR3 amino acids: CATSREGYSNQPQHF. CDR3 sequence (DNA): TGTGCCACCAGCAGAGAGGGATATAGCAATCAGCCCCAGCATTTT.

The count of this clonotype is one. The rearrangement links TRBV6-1 to TRBJ1-1, with D perhaps matching TRBD1 (5 bases). Germline V gene data show CDR1 as MNHNS and CDR2 as SASEGT. The germline V and J ends were trimmed by 6 bases and 4 bases, with 18 bases remaining between them. The CDR3 loop spans 15 amino acids. Written as DNA, the CDR3 is TGTGCCAGCAGCTCCCCGAAGGGCGGGGGCACTGAAGCTTTCTTT. This gives the protein CASSSPKGGGTEAFF.

This chain uses TRBV24-1 with TRBJ1-2; TRBD1 agrees at 7 bases. The CDR3 has 13 amino acids. Per germline, CDR1 KGHDR and CDR2 SFDVKD. J was trimmed by 4 bases and V by 4 bases; bases with no gene match: 2. The CDR3 protein is CATSDRTGYGYTF. The DNA of the CDR3 is TGTGCCACCAGTGACCGGACAGGCTATGGCTACACCTTC.

The rearrangement uses TRBV6-2 or TRBV6-3 and TRBJ1-2; TRBD1 agrees at 7 bases. This CDR3 region has 16 residues. V lost 6 bases, J lost 5 bases, and 15 bases stayed unmatched. Germline-derived CDR1 and CDR2 are MNHEY and SVGEGT. The CDR3 DNA is TGTGCCAGCAGACACCCGATTGACAGGGTTGGTTATGGCTACACCTTC. The encoded protein is CASRHPIDRVGYGYTF.

This chain uses TRBV2 with TRBJ1-5, with TRBD1 as a possible D gene (5 bases). V dropped 6 bases and J dropped 6 bases, with 12 bases sitting between them. This CDR3 has 13 residues. The germline CDR1 and CDR2 sequences are SNHLY and FYNNEI. The CDR3 loop reads CASRGPVLQPQHF. The CDR3 DNA sequence: TGTGCCAGCAGGGGACCTGTCCTTCAGCCCCAGCATTTT.

V and J are TRBV20-1 and TRBJ2-5; D gene ambiguous. V shed 3 bases and J shed 1 base, with 9 bases lying between them. CDR1 is DFQATT, CDR2 SNEGSKA, per germline (reference sequence). CDR3 length equals 13 residues. CDR3 region: CSASVFLQETQYF. The CDR3 nucleotides read TGCAGTGCTAGTGTGTTCCTCCAAGAGACCCAGTACTTC.

V usage is TRBV2 and J usage is TRBJ1-5; 7 nucleotides agree with TRBD1. This CDR3 is built from 13 residues. Germline V gene lookup returns CDR1 SNHLY and CDR2 FYNNEI. With V trimmed by 6 bases and J by 5 bases, 4 bases remained unmatched. In nucleotides, the CDR3 is TGTGCCAGCAGGCAGGGGGGGGATCAGCCCCAGCATTTT. Encoded protein: CASRQGGDQPQHF.

V is TRBV5-4 and J is TRBJ2-5; either TRBD1 or TRBD2 may fit D (6 bases each). From germline, CDR1 is SGHNT and CDR2 YYREEE (reference sequence). The CDR3 is made up of 15 amino acids. The ends were cut back, 3 bases at V and 5 bases at J, with 17 bases in the middle. The DNA of the CDR3 is TGTGCCAGCAGCTATATAGGGGGTCGGGGGGAGACCCAGTACTTC. Translation: CASSYIGGRGETQYF.

The chain joins TRBV6-5 to TRBJ1-3, with no clear D. Trimming pared 0 bases from V and 4 bases from J, leaving 13 bases between. Looked up from germline, CDR1 is MNHEY and CDR2 is SVGAGI. CDR3 length: 16 residues. CDR3 region: CASSYSDLSIGNTIYF. CDR3 DNA sequence: TGTGCCAGCAGTTACTCGGATTTGAGTATCGGAAACACCATATATTTT.

The chain uses TRBV20-1 and TRBJ2-5; 14 positions agree with TRBD2. V shed 6 bases, J shed 5 bases, and the junction held 14 bases outside the gene matches. The V gene's germline CDR1 is DFQATT and CDR2 SNEGSKA (reference sequence). This CDR3 is built from 17 residues. This chain's CDR3 is CSALITTGTSGGETQYF. CDR3 DNA sequence: TGCAGTGCCCTAATCACCACCGGGACTAGCGGGGGCGAGACCCAGTACTTC.

The J gene is TRBJ2-3, the V gene TRBV12-3 or TRBV12-4; the match to TRBD1 covers 7 bases. V shed 6 bases and J 2 bases; nucleotides not matched to a gene: 11. The CDR3 sequence is 16 residues long. CDR3 sequence (DNA): TGTGCCAGCAGGCTTAGGCCGGGACAGAACACAGATACGCAGTATTTT. As protein: CASRLRPGQNTDTQYF.

This clonotype showed up just once. CDR3 protein: CASRPTSISNQPQHF. The CDR3 region has the DNA TGTGCCAGTAGGCCCACAAGTATTAGCAATCAGCCCCAGCATTTT. J is TRBJ1-5 and V is TRBV19, with D uncertain. Trimming cost V 6 bases and J 0 bases, with 12 bases left between them. CDR1 LNHDA and CDR2 SQIVND come from the germline V gene (reference sequence). The CDR3 contains 15 residues.

This chain connects TRBV6-1 to TRBJ2-5; perhaps TRBD2 as D (6 bases). The CDR3 runs to 11 residues. The germline CDR1 and CDR2 sequences are MNHNS and SASEGT. V lost 11 bases and J 7 bases, leaving 14 bases between the germline ends. The CDR3 protein is CASHGGGTQYF. CDR3 bases: TGTGCCTCCCATGGGGGAGGGACCCAGTACTTC.

The chain combines TRBV5-4 with TRBJ2-5; tentative D call: TRBD2 (6 bases). This CDR3 contains 15 residues. Germline V gene sequence: CDR1 SGHNT, CDR2 YYREEE (reference sequence). Trimming stripped 3 bases from V and 1 base from J, with 13 bases between. CDR3 DNA sequence: TGTGCCAGCAGCTCAGTTGGGGGGACCCAAGAGACCCAGTACTTC. Its protein is CASSSVGGTQETQYF.

V is TRBV12-3 or TRBV12-4 and J is TRBJ2-1; a possible D gene is TRBD2 (5 bases). This CDR3 has 12 residues. Trimming took off 8 bases at V and 4 bases at J, with 9 bases between the two ends. CDR3 residues: CASHGGYNEQFF. As DNA, the CDR3 is TGTGCCAGCCACGGCGGGTACAATGAGCAGTTCTTC.